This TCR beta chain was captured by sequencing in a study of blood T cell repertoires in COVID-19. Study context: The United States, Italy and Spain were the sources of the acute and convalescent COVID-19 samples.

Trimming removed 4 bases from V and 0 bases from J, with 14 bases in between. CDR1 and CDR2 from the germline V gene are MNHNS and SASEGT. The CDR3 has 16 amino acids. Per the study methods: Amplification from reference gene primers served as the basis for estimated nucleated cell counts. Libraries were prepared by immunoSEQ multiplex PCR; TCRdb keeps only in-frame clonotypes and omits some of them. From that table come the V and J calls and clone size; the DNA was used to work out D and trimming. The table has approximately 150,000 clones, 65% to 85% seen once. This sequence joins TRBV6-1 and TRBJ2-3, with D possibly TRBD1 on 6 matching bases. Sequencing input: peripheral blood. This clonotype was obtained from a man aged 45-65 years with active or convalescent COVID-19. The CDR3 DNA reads TGTGCCAGCAGTGCTCTCAGGGGCCGAAGCACAGATACGCAGTATTTT. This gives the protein CASSALRGRSTDTQYF.